This T cell receptor beta chain was sequenced for a study of blood T cell repertoires in COVID-19. Using immunoSEQ multiplex PCR, the repertoire was profiled, and TCRdb retains in-frame clones only, with some absent. In the table there are about 220,000 clones, roughly nine tenths of which are singletons. The germline V gene has CDR1 MNHNS and CDR2 SASEGT. Trimming cost V 1 base and J 5 bases, with 8 bases left between them. The CDR3 runs 13 residues. The V call is TRBV6-1, the J call TRBJ1-2; possibly TRBD1 for D (5 bases). The clonotype comes from a woman aged 18-29 years in a cohort exposed to, infected with or recovered from COVID-19 (not recorded which). The sequencing sample was made of PBMCs or T cells enriched from blood (not recorded which). CDR3: CASSEVGGYGYTF. The CDR3 coding sequence is TGTGCCAGCAGTGAAGTGGGGGGGTATGGCTACACCTTC.